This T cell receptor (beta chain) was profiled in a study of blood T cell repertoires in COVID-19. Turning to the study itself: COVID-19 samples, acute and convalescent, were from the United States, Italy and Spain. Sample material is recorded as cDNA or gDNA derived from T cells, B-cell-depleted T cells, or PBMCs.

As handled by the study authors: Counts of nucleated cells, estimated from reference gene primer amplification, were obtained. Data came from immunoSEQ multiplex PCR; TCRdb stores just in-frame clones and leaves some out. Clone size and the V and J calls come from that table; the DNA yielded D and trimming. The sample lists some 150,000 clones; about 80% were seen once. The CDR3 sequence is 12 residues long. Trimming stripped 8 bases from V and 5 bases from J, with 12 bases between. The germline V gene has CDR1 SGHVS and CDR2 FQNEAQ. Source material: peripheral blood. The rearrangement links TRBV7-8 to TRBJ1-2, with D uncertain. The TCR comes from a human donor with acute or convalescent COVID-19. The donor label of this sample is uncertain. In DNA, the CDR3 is TGTGCCAGCTTTGGCAGGACTTATGGCTACACCTTC. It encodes CASFGRTYGYTF.